These 17 T cell receptor beta chains share one sample of origin, sequenced in a study of long-term antiretroviral therapy in people with HIV. Version v3.0 of the immunoSEQ assay ran at survey level. Assay used: immunoSEQ multiplex PCR; TCRdb lists only in-frame clones, some missing. In the table there are some 14,000 clones, approximately 73% of which are singletons. Sequencing used unsorted PBMCs, obtained 3.1 years after starting antiretroviral therapy. These receptors originate from a man aged 35 to 55 with HIV.

The chain links TRBV7-6 to TRBJ1-5, with TRBD1 matching 7 bases. Germline-derived CDR1 and CDR2 are SGHVS and FNYEAQ. This CDR3 has 15 amino acids. V lost 2 bases, J lost 6 bases, and 7 bases stayed unmatched. The CDR3 reads CASSLSGQESQPQHF. For the CDR3, the DNA is TGTGCCAGCAGCTTATCAGGACAGGAAAGTCAGCCCCAGCATTTT.

The chain has TRBV30 and TRBJ2-7, with 12 bases that match TRBD1. There are 16 residues in the CDR3. V lost 2 bases and J lost 8; bases outside the gene matches: 13. Germline V lookup: CDR1 GTSNPN, CDR2 SVGIG (reference sequence). In nucleotides, the CDR3 is TGTGCCTGGAGTTTGGGGACAGGGGGCTTTTCGTTGCAGCAGTACTTC. This gives the protein CAWSLGTGGFSLQQYF. The full variable domain, with the rest looked up from reference TRBV30 and TRBJ2-7, is SQTIHQWPATLVQPVGSPLSLECTVEGTSNPNLYWYRQAAGRGLQLLFYSVGIGQISSEVPQNLSASRPQDRQFILSSKKLLLSDSGFYLCAWSLGTGGFSLQQYFGPGTRLTVT.

This clone came up a few times. The chain links TRBV10-3 to TRBJ2-5; weak D call: TRBD2 (6 bases). From germline, CDR1 is ENHRY and CDR2 SYGVKD. V gave up 2 bases and J gave up 2 bases, with 9 bases separating them. The length of the CDR3 is 14 residues. This CDR3 is CAISERSGQETQYF. CDR3 bases: TGTGCCATCAGTGAGAGGAGCGGGCAAGAGACCCAGTACTTC.

The chain links TRBV14 to TRBJ2-1, with D perhaps given as TRBD1 or TRBD2 (5 bases each). Trimming stripped 5 bases from V and 6 bases from J, with 23 bases between. The CDR3 runs to 17 residues. Germline V gene data show CDR1 as SGHDN and CDR2 as FVKESK. CDR3 bases: TGTGCCAGCAGCTCCCGAGGGGACGGAGATTCCCCCAATGAGCAGTTCTTC. Protein: CASSSRGDGDSPNEQFF.

The V gene is TRBV10-2, the J gene TRBJ2-7, with 15 nucleotides matching TRBD2. CDR1 and CDR2 from the germline V gene are WSHSY and SAAADI. V shed 3 bases, J shed 0 bases, and the junction held 9 bases outside the gene matches. The CDR3 consists of 19 residues. The CDR3 nucleotides are TGCGCCAGCAGTGACCCCGAGGGACTAGCGGGGGGATCCTCCTACGAGCAGTACTTC. Its protein product is CASSDPEGLAGGSSYEQYF.

The chain employs TRBV14 and TRBJ1-1; possible D gene TRBD1, 6 bases. V was shortened by 0 bases and J by 3 bases, with 17 bases between the two germline ends. The germline V gene has CDR1 SGHDN and CDR2 FVKESK. The CDR3 spans 17 residues. The CDR3 DNA follows: TGTGCCAGCAGCCAAGATCAATTTTGGACAGTCCACACTGAAGCTTTCTTT. Protein: CASSQDQFWTVHTEAFF.

This chain connects TRBV6-1 to TRBJ2-7, with D possibly being TRBD1 (7 bases). V was pared by 4 bases and J by 0 bases, with 19 bases between. CDR1 and CDR2 (germline): MNHNS, SASEGT. The CDR3 contains 17 residues. The CDR3 region has the DNA TGTGCCAGCAGTGTCTCTCAGGGGGGTGAACCCTCCTACGAGCAGTACTTC. Its translation: CASSVSQGGEPSYEQYF.

The chain's CDR3 is CASRDTKFTYGYTF. Written as DNA, the CDR3 is TGTGCCAGTCGAGACACGAAGTTTACCTATGGCTACACCTTC. This rearrangement joins TRBV19 to TRBJ1-2, with D hard to call. In germline, CDR1 is LNHDA, CDR2 SQIVND (reference sequence). The CDR3 covers 14 residues. With 8 bases removed from V and 4 bases from J, the gap between germline ends came to 17 bases. The whole variable domain, remainder taken from reference TRBV19 and TRBJ1-2, is DGGITQSPKYLFRKEGQNVTLSCEQNLNHDAMYWYRQDPGQGLRLIYYSQIVNDFQKGDIAEGYSVSREKKESFPLTVTSAQKNPTAFYLCASRDTKFTYGYTFGSGTRLTVV.

The rearrangement links TRBV27 to TRBJ2-7; D gene ambiguous. The ends were cut back, 4 bases at V and 4 bases at J, with 11 bases in the middle. CDR1 and CDR2 from the germline V gene are MNHEY and SMNVEV (reference sequence). The CDR3 sequence is 13 residues long. CDR3 sequence reads: CASSYQAGYEQYF. The CDR3 DNA sequence: TGTGCCAGCAGTTATCAGGCCGGGTACGAGCAGTACTTC.

The rearrangement joins TRBV10-3 to TRBJ1-5; D unresolved. This CDR3 has 13 residues. With 0 bases removed from V and 4 bases from J, the gap between germline ends came to 4 bases. The germline gives CDR1 ENHRY, CDR2 SYGVKD. The CDR3 loop reads CAISESENQPQHF. CDR3 bases: TGTGCCATCAGTGAGTCAGAGAATCAGCCCCAGCATTTT.

The chain couples TRBV12-5 to TRBJ2-1; D possibly corresponds to TRBD2 (7 bases). This CDR3 spans 14 amino acids. Germline-derived CDR1 and CDR2 are LGHNT and FRNRAP. V was pared by 4 bases and J by 6 bases, with 13 bases between. The CDR3 bases are TGTGCTAGTGGTTCTGGCGGGGGCCTCAATGAGCAGTTCTTC. Protein: CASGSGGGLNEQFF.

The chain uses TRBV18 and TRBJ2-5; perhaps TRBD2 as D (6 bases). The V gene lost 3 bases and the J gene lost 0 bases, with 11 bases spanning the gap. Looked up from germline, CDR1 is KGHSH and CDR2 is LQKENI. The CDR3 spans 15 residues. The DNA of the CDR3 is TGTGCCAGCTCACCGTCCCGGGACTACCAAGAGACCCAGTACTTC. Its protein is CASSPSRDYQETQYF.

This chain uses TRBV7-9 with TRBJ2-7; TRBD1 aligns across 7 bases. The CDR3 is 14 residues long. Trimming removed 5 bases from V and 2 bases from J; junction bases left unmatched: 6. Germline CDR1 and CDR2: SEHNR and FQNEAQ (reference sequence). The DNA of the CDR3 is TGTGCCAGCAGCCCCCCGGGACAGACCTACGAGCAGTACTTC. This translates into CASSPPGQTYEQYF.

This clone was counted only a few times. The chain links TRBV4-2 to TRBJ1-6; TRBD1 aligns across 10 bases. Germline trimming cut 4 bases from V and 10 bases from J; bases unmatched to any gene: 7. CDR3 length: 15 amino acids. CDR1 is LGHNA and CDR2 is YNFKEQ in the germline V gene. Here the CDR3 DNA reads TGTGCCAGCAGCCCGACAGGGGGCGCAGGGTCACCCCTCCACTTT. It translates to CASSPTGGAGSPLHF.

The V and J genes are TRBV4-1 and TRBJ1-2; the match to TRBD1 covers 8 bases. This CDR3 is built from 15 residues. Germline V gives CDR1 MGHRA, CDR2 YSYEKL. Trimming took 1 base from V and 7 from J; bases not matched to a gene: 8. The CDR3 protein is CASSQAGQVYGGYTF. CDR3 in DNA: TGCGCCAGCAGCCAAGCGGGACAGGTCTATGGTGGCTACACCTTC.

The chain couples TRBV30 to TRBJ1-5; D remains unclear. CDR1 and CDR2 (germline): GTSNPN, SVGIG (reference sequence). The CDR3 runs 15 residues. V was shortened by 0 bases and J by 0 bases, with 9 bases between the two germline ends. The chain's CDR3 is CAWSVGPTSNQPQHF. CDR3 coding DNA: TGTGCCTGGAGTGTAGGGCCTACTAGCAATCAGCCCCAGCATTTT.

This clone occurred once. The V call is TRBV6-1, the J call TRBJ1-6; 10 bases line up with TRBD1. Germline V gene lookup returns CDR1 MNHNS and CDR2 SASEGT. The V segment lost 5 bases and the J segment 10 bases; nucleotides outside the gene matches: 8. This CDR3 is built from 15 residues. CDR3 residues: CASSPRQGAGSPLHF. CDR3 nucleotide sequence: TGTGCCAGCAGTCCCAGACAGGGGGCAGGGTCACCCCTCCACTTT.